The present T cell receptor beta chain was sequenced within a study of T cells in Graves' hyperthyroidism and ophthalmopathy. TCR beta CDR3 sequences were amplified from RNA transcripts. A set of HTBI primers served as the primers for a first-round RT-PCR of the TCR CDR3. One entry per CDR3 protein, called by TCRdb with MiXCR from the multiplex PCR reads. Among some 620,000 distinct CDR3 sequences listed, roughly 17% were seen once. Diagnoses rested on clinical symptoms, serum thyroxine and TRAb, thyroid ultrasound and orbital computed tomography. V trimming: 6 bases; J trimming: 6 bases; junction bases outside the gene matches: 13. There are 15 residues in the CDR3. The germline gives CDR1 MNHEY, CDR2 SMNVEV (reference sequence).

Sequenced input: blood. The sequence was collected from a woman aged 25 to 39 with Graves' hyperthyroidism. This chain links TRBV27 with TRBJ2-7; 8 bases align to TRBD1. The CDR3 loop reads CASSSSGTGSSEQYF. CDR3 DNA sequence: TGTGCCAGCAGCTCCTCCGGGACAGGTTCGTCCGAGCAGTACTTC.